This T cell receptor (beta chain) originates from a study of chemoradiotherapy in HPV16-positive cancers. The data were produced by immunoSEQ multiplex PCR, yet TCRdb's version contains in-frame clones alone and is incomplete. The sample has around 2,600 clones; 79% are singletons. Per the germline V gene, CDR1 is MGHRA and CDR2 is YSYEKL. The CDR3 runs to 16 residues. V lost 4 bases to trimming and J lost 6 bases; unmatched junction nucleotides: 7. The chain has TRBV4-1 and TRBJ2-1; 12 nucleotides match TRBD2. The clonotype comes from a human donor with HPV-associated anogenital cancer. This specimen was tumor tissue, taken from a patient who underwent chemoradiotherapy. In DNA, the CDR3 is TGCGCCAGCAGCCTTTTTTCTAGCGGGGGGGGCAATGAGCAGTTCTTC. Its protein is CASSLFSSGGGNEQFF.